These 29 T cell receptor beta chains came from one sample sequenced in a study of shared clonotypes between healthy human individuals. TCRdb's table, derived via immunoSEQ multiplex PCR, lists solely in-frame clones and lacks some. The sample gives around 1.9 million clones, roughly 95% of which show up once; about 1.7% is in the top ten. Naive CD8 cells lacked CD45RO and underwent positive selection for CCR7, leaving out terminally differentiated effector memory CD45RA+ cells. Sequencing input: naive CD8+ T cells from PBMCs. The source of these receptors is a man aged 18 to 30 in good health. Some clones in this sample may be carry-over from other donors' samples.

The chain joins TRBV2 to TRBJ2-1; D possibly uses TRBD1 or TRBD2 (6 bases each). Trimming removed 2 bases at V and 2 bases at J, with 13 bases between. From germline, CDR1 is SNHLY and CDR2 FYNNEI. The CDR3 extends over 16 amino acids. CDR3 nucleotides: TGTGCCAGCAGTGAATCGGGGGCTTCCACCTACAATGAGCAGTTCTTC. Translating gives CASSESGASTYNEQFF.

CDR3 nucleotides: TGTGCCAGTCAAAGTTTACCTTACAATGAGCAGTTCTTC. Amino acids: CASQSLPYNEQFF. The chain joins TRBV19 to TRBJ2-1; D unresolved. Germline CDR1 LNHDA, CDR2 SQIVND (reference sequence). The V end lost 8 bases, the J end lost 4 bases, and 12 bases lay between the germline ends. This CDR3 is 13 amino acids long.

The chain combines TRBV10-3 with TRBJ2-7; D unresolved. Per germline, CDR1 ENHRY and CDR2 SYGVKD. Trimming cost V 10 bases and J 0 bases, with 16 bases left between them. The CDR3 runs 14 residues. The CDR3 region is CASKGGTSSYEQYF. CDR3 bases: TGTGCCAGCAAGGGTGGCACAAGCTCCTACGAGCAGTACTTC.

As for this clone: The same CDR3 arises from other DNA sequences in this sample as well. The chain couples TRBV15 to TRBJ1-5, with 7 bases identical to TRBD1. CDR1 is LNHNV and CDR2 is YYDKDF in the germline V gene (reference sequence). Losses at the gene ends were 5 bases for V and 2 bases for J; bases not matched to a gene: 3. The CDR3 spans 14 residues. The CDR3 loop is CATSRDRGNQPQHF. The CDR3, as DNA: TGTGCCACCAGCCGCGACAGGGGCAATCAGCCCCAGCATTTT.

J is TRBJ2-5 and V is TRBV7-9; D possibly uses TRBD1 or TRBD2 (5 bases each). CDR3 size: 18 residues. Between the trimmed V and J ends, which lost 3 bases and 2 bases, there was a span of 22 bases. CDR1 is SEHNR, CDR2 FQNEAQ, per germline (reference sequence). Here the CDR3 reads CASSLGSWVTGLQETQYF. The DNA for the CDR3 is TGTGCCAGCAGCTTGGGTTCATGGGTTACAGGACTTCAAGAGACCCAGTACTTC. The full variable domain, with the rest looked up from reference TRBV7-9 and TRBJ2-5, is DTGVSQNPRHKITKRGQNVTFRCDPISEHNRLYWYRQTLGQGPEFLTYFQNEAQLEKSRLLSDRFSAERPKGSFSTLEIQRTEQGDSAMYLCASSLGSWVTGLQETQYFGPGTRLLVL.

The CDR3: CASSRDREDTEAFF. For the CDR3, the DNA is TGTGCCAGTAGTAGGGACAGGGAGGACACTGAAGCTTTCTTT. The V gene is TRBV19, the J gene TRBJ1-1, with 9 bases fitting TRBD1. CDR1 is LNHDA, CDR2 SQIVND, per germline (reference sequence). V was pared by 4 bases and J by 3 bases, with 3 bases of the junction left unmatched. The CDR3 is 14 residues long. Full variable domain (remainder filled in from reference TRBV19 and TRBJ1-1): DGGITQSPKYLFRKEGQNVTLSCEQNLNHDAMYWYRQDPGQGLRLIYYSQIVNDFQKGDIAEGYSVSREKKESFPLTVTSAQKNPTAFYLCASSRDREDTEAFFGQGTRLTVV.

This clone has only one observation. The chain employs TRBV18 and TRBJ1-3; D is unresolved. There are 15 residues in the CDR3. The V end was cut by 5 bases, the J end by 0 bases, with 11 bases between. Germline-derived CDR1 and CDR2 are KGHSH and LQKENI. CDR3 loop: CASSDQDYSGNTIYF. CDR3 sequence (DNA): TGTGCCAGCTCAGACCAAGATTACTCTGGAAACACCATATATTTT. Based on the CDR3 plus reference TRBV18 and TRBJ1-3, the full variable domain is NAGVMQNPRHLVRRRGQEARLRCSPMKGHSHVYWYRQLPEEGLKFMVYLQKENIIDESGMPKERFSAEFPKEGPSILRIQQVVRGDSAAYFCASSDQDYSGNTIYFGEGSWLTVV.

The V call is TRBV5-1, the J call TRBJ2-7; D is undetermined. The CDR3 loop spans 14 amino acids. Germline V gene data show CDR1 as SGHRS and CDR2 as YFSETQ. Trimming left V 0 bases short and J 3 bases short, with 10 bases between. This CDR3 is CASSLGQDFYEQYF. CDR3 sequence (DNA): TGCGCCAGCAGCTTGGGACAAGACTTCTACGAGCAGTACTTC. The full variable domain, with the rest looked up from reference TRBV5-1 and TRBJ2-7, is KAGVTQTPRYLIKTRGQQVTLSCSPISGHRSVSWYQQTPGQGLQFLFEYFSETQRNKGNFPGRFSGRQFSNSRSEMNVSTLELGDSALYLCASSLGQDFYEQYFGPGTRLTVT.

This chain uses TRBV10-3 with TRBJ2-1, with 8 bases identical to TRBD2. This CDR3 spans 15 amino acids. Trimming removed 0 bases from V and 4 bases from J; junction bases left unmatched: 2. Germline CDR1 and CDR2: ENHRY and SYGVKD. The DNA of the CDR3 is TGTGCCATCAGTGAGTCGAGCGGGGGATACAATGAGCAGTTCTTC. It encodes CAISESSGGYNEQFF.

J is TRBJ2-7 and V is TRBV7-9, with 9 bases fitting TRBD1. Losses at the gene ends were 5 bases for V and 7 bases for J; bases not matched to a gene: 9. CDR3 length equals 14 residues. Germline lookup yields CDR1 SEHNR and CDR2 FQNEAQ (reference sequence). The chain's CDR3 is CASSNPGQGQEQYF. CDR3 bases: TGTGCCAGCAGCAATCCGGGACAGGGTCAAGAGCAGTACTTC.

V and J are TRBV11-2 and TRBJ2-7, with D possibly matching TRBD2 (5 bases). The CDR3 totals 13 residues. Germline CDR1 and CDR2: SGHAT and FQNNGV. Trimming left V 5 bases short and J 7 bases short, with 15 bases between. The CDR3 region is CASSPGGGGEQYF. CDR3 DNA: TGTGCCAGCAGCCCAGGAGGAGGCGGGGAGCAGTACTTC.

The CDR3, as DNA: TGTGCCAGCAGTTTAGGCCAGGGTGAGGATGAGCAGTTCTTC. It encodes CASSLGQGEDEQFF. The rearrangement joins TRBV27 to TRBJ2-1; D is perhaps TRBD1 (5 bases). From germline, CDR1 is MNHEY and CDR2 SMNVEV (reference sequence). The CDR3 has 14 residues. V gave up 2 bases and J gave up 8 bases, with 13 bases separating them.

The chain is built from TRBV2 and TRBJ1-1; D is ambiguous. This CDR3 is 15 amino acids long. V lost 3 bases, J lost 0 bases, and 11 bases lay in between. Germline V gene data show CDR1 as SNHLY and CDR2 as FYNNEI. The CDR3 nucleotides read TGTGCCAGCAGTGACATGGGCCCTTTGAACACTGAAGCTTTCTTT. Its translation: CASSDMGPLNTEAFF.

This rearrangement joins TRBV27 to TRBJ2-1, with 7 bases lining up with TRBD1. Germline CDR1 and CDR2: MNHEY and SMNVEV (reference sequence). V gave up 3 bases and J gave up 4 bases; unmatched junction bases: 6. This CDR3 has 15 amino acids. CDR3 amino acids: CASSFNPGQYNEQFF. The CDR3 DNA reads TGTGCCAGCAGTTTTAACCCGGGACAGTACAATGAGCAGTTCTTC.

The chain combines TRBV4-1 with TRBJ1-2; TRBD1 matches at 12 bases. The junction had 5 bases not matched to a gene; V was cut back by 3 bases and J by 6 bases. The CDR3 runs 15 residues. Germline CDR1 is MGHRA and CDR2 is YSYEKL. CDR3 loop: CASSHVRDRGHGYTF. CDR3 sequence (DNA): TGCGCCAGCAGCCACGTTCGGGACAGGGGGCATGGCTACACCTTC.

This chain uses TRBV5-8 with TRBJ1-2, with 7 bases identical to TRBD1. The J segment lost 4 bases and the V segment lost 4 bases, leaving 4 bases of the junction unmatched. CDR3 length: 13 residues. Germline loops: CDR1 SGHTS, CDR2 YDEGEE. The CDR3 nucleotides are TGTGCCAGCAGCGCAGACAGGGCCTATGGCTACACCTTC. Amino acids: CASSADRAYGYTF. The variable domain in full, with the rest retrieved from reference TRBV5-8 and TRBJ1-2, is EAGVTQSPTHLIKTRGQQATLRCSPISGHTSVYWYQQALGLGLQFLLWYDEGEERNRGNFPPRFSGRQFPNYSSELNVNALELEDSALYLCASSADRAYGYTFGSGTRLTVV.

The chain's CDR3 is CASSFQGGNQPQHF. The CDR3 nucleotides are TGTGCCAGCAGCTTCCAGGGCGGGAATCAGCCCCAGCATTTT. The genes are TRBV5-4 and TRBJ1-5; D may be TRBD1 (5 bases). Trimming stripped 2 bases from V and 4 bases from J, with 10 bases between. Germline CDR1 is SGHNT and CDR2 is YYREEE (reference sequence). This CDR3 region has 14 residues.

J is TRBJ2-5 and V is TRBV28, with 10 positions matching TRBD2. CDR3 length: 19 amino acids. V dropped 6 bases and J dropped 5; count of bases not matched to a gene: 21. The V gene's germline CDR1 is MDHEN and CDR2 SYDVKM. CDR3 sequence reads: CASRTAGLARYMVGETQYF. In DNA form, the CDR3 reads TGTGCCAGCAGGACCGCGGGACTAGCGAGATATATGGTGGGTGAGACCCAGTACTTC.

Notes on this clone: One end of the junction fails to match germline, which may point to a read error. The rearrangement uses TRBV6-5 and TRBJ2-6, with D perhaps TRBD1 (5 bases). The CDR3 is 13 residues long. Germline CDR1 and CDR2: MNHEY and SVGAGI. The CDR3 DNA sequence: TGTGCCAGCAGTTACAAAGGGGCGAACGTCCTGACTTTC. Protein: CASSYKGANVLTF.

J is TRBJ2-7 and V is TRBV5-1; D gene unclear. The CDR3 runs 13 residues. Germline lookup yields CDR1 SGHRS and CDR2 YFSETQ. Trimming took off 2 bases at V and 0 bases at J, with 6 bases between the two ends. The CDR3 DNA is TGCGCCAGCAGCTTTGACAACTCCTACGAGCAGTACTTC. Translation gives CASSFDNSYEQYF.

On this clone itself: Different DNA sequences within this sample yield the same CDR3. V is TRBV6-5 and J is TRBJ2-7; no clear D. The germline V gene has CDR1 MNHEY and CDR2 SVGAGI. V lost 0 bases and J lost 2, with 11 bases in between. The CDR3 runs to 15 residues. The CDR3 DNA follows: TGTGCCAGCAGTTACTCGCCCGCAGGAACCTACGAGCAGTACTTC. It encodes CASSYSPAGTYEQYF.

This clone appeared a single time. This specimen includes other DNA sequences encoding the same CDR3. The gene calls are TRBV4-3 and TRBJ2-7; tentatively, D is TRBD1 (6 bases). V was pared by 0 bases and J by 1 base, with 10 bases between. Germline CDR1 reads LGHNA; CDR2 reads YSLEER. The CDR3 has 15 residues. The CDR3 bases are TGCGCCAGCAGCCAAGATACAGGGTCGTCCTACGAGCAGTACTTC. Translation: CASSQDTGSSYEQYF.

This chain joins TRBV4-2 and TRBJ2-5; no clear D. CDR1 and CDR2 from the germline V gene are LGHNA and YNFKEQ. The CDR3 is made up of 14 amino acids. V was trimmed by 4 bases and J by 4 bases, leaving 13 bases between them. CDR3 sequence (DNA): TGTGCCAGCAGCCTAAACGTACGCTCAGAGACCCAGTACTTC. This encodes CASSLNVRSETQYF.

This rearrangement joins TRBV11-2 to TRBJ1-6; D is perhaps TRBD1 (6 bases). V was pared by 6 bases and J by 7 bases, with 16 bases between. The length of the CDR3 is 15 residues. Per the germline V gene, CDR1 is SGHAT and CDR2 is FQNNGV. DNA of the CDR3: TGTGCCAGCAGGGACCGCGGGGGCGCGAATTCACCCCTCCACTTT. Translated, it gives CASRDRGGANSPLHF.

Regarding this clone: This sample also contains other DNA sequences that code for the same CDR3. V gene TRBV7-8 combines with J gene TRBJ2-7, with TRBD1 as a possible D gene (6 bases). Germline loops: CDR1 SGHVS, CDR2 FQNEAQ. This CDR3 is 13 amino acids long. The V end was cut by 5 bases, the J end by 3 bases, with 11 bases between. CDR3 region: CASSPDRGYEQYF. The CDR3 DNA is TGTGCCAGCAGCCCGGACAGAGGCTACGAGCAGTACTTC.

The V and J genes are TRBV27 and TRBJ2-5; D is undetermined. Germline loops: CDR1 MNHEY, CDR2 SMNVEV (reference sequence). This CDR3 is built from 15 residues. V lost 4 bases and J lost 2, with 14 bases in between. The CDR3 spells CASSSMNRAQETQYF. The CDR3 nucleotides read TGTGCCAGCAGTTCAATGAACAGAGCACAAGAGACCCAGTACTTC.

The chain carries TRBV28 and TRBJ1-1, with D possibly being TRBD1 (5 bases). Germline V lookup: CDR1 MDHEN, CDR2 SYDVKM. This CDR3 contains 14 residues. With 2 bases removed from V and 4 bases from J, the gap between germline ends came to 11 bases. CDR3 in amino acids: CASSLRPGSTEAFF. CDR3 sequence (DNA): TGTGCCAGCAGTTTAAGACCAGGGAGCACTGAAGCTTTCTTT.

In DNA, the CDR3 is TGTGCCAGCAGCGTTAGTCCCCCTAGCGGAGAGGATGGTGAGCAGTTCTTC. Translated, it gives CASSVSPPSGEDGEQFF. The gene calls are TRBV9 and TRBJ2-1, with 7 bases matching TRBD2. Germline V CDR1 and CDR2: SGDLS, YYNGEE. The V and J ends lost 2 bases and 9 bases, in that order; junction bases with no gene match: 17. The CDR3 runs 17 residues.

The V and J genes are TRBV9 and TRBJ2-7; TRBD1 agrees at 7 bases. J gave up 2 bases and V 2 bases, and 4 bases lay outside the gene matches. CDR1 and CDR2 from the germline V gene are SGDLS and YYNGEE. The CDR3 totals 14 residues. CDR3 DNA: TGTGCCAGCAGCGTCACCGGACAGGCCTACGAGCAGTACTTC. Its protein product is CASSVTGQAYEQYF.